This T cell receptor (beta chain) comes out of a study of regulatory T cells in long-lasting Graves disease (dated by TCRdb to 2020 to 2022). Some background on the complete study: Persistent Graves' disease meant more than 5 years of antithyroid drug treatment with TSH receptor autoantibodies that stayed positive. The study was conducted in China and was registered as a clinical trial. A total of roughly 35 samples were covered by TCR sequencing, comprising approximately 13 persistent and around 20 newly diagnosed Graves' disease patients. In the clinical cohort, patients with persistent Graves' disease had used antithyroid drugs for an average of approximately eleven years. This study used TCR sequencing and RNA sequencing of peripheral blood to compare persistent Graves' disease patients against newly diagnosed Graves' disease patients. General study outcomes and caveats: The authors acknowledged the small sample size as a limitation that may reduce accuracy. Sequencing and analysis were limited to the TCR beta chain. A larger number of public clonotypes was shared among persistent patients (more than 2,500) than among newly diagnosed patients (about 990). Persistent Graves' disease patients showed lower TCR Shannon entropy and fewer highly expanded clones than newly diagnosed patients, suggesting clonal expansion. Preferential use of TRBV28, TRBJ1-2 and TRBJ2-5 was observed in persistent disease, whereas TRBV20-1 and TRBJ2-1 were favored in newly diagnosed disease. Peripheral blood alone was examined, since thyroid tissue, which constituted the primary lesion, could not be accessed.

In light of the paper, this sample's time point label describes: persistent/refractory GD, antithyroid drugs over 5 years with positive TRAb. For both TCR sequencing and RNA sequencing, RNA was extracted from PBMCs in TRIzol. Graves' disease was diagnosed according to American Thyroid Association guidelines. Patients were recruited from an endocrinology department in Xi'an, China. Each patient gave 8.5 to 9.5 milliliters of peripheral blood, collected in an EDTA anticoagulant tube. Ficoll Paque Plus density gradient separation was used to isolate PBMCs, and no further T cell sorting was performed. RNA quality was checked with an Agilent 2100 Bioanalyzer and agarose gel, and concentration with a NanoDrop 2000. This clonotype was seen many times. No cognate antigen has been identified for it. The sample holds no much larger clone one base away, and base qualities are not on file. Library method: multiplex PCR. TCRdb lists the instrument as Illumina HiSeq 4000. CDR3 regions were amplified by Arm-PCR with iRepertoire HTBI primers to construct TCR beta libraries. Before sequencing, the PCR products went through gel purification. Per the authors' processing: Gene usage analysis of CDR3 amino acid clonotypes relied on the roughly 60 TRBV and 13 to 15 TRBJ segments identified across samples. COPE and FqMerger were used to merge the filtered high-quality paired reads into contigs. BLAST was used to align contigs to IMGT TRBV, TRBD and TRBJ reference genes, with CDR3 defined following IMGT. Any clonotype with a frequency above 0.1% was classified as a highly expanded clone. Repertoire diversity was measured by Shannon entropy, and V-J evenness by the Gini coefficient. Public clonotypes were defined as clonotypes shared by more than one individual. TCRdb redid the processing of the public reads, applying fastp at Q25 and MiXCR, and retained in-frame beta chains. Every entry covers one CDR3 protein and lists the most common genes and DNA from its rows. The V and J calls were determined by TCRdb, not by the authors. Across this sample there are about 400,000 distinct CDR3 sequences, with less than 25% seen only once. The top ten clones comprise around 20% of the sample.

CDR1 and CDR2 (KGHSH, LQKENI) derive from the germline V gene. The CDR3 holds 14 amino acids from the cysteine to the phenylalanine. The retained sequence is limited to the CDR3, 42 bases, with the frame set at the first base. Cut back by 0 bases and 1 base, the V and J ends lie 6 bases apart. This chain is built from TRBV18 and TRBJ2-5, with TRBD1 tentatively as D gene (5 bases match). Material: peripheral blood mononuclear cells (PBMCs), obtained when the disease was refractory, from a patient treated with antithyroid drugs. The clonotype originates from a female donor with Graves disease. The sequenced DNA is TGTGCCAGCTCACCACCGACAGCCCAAGAGACCCAGTACTTC. Translated, this gives CASSPPTAQETQYF.